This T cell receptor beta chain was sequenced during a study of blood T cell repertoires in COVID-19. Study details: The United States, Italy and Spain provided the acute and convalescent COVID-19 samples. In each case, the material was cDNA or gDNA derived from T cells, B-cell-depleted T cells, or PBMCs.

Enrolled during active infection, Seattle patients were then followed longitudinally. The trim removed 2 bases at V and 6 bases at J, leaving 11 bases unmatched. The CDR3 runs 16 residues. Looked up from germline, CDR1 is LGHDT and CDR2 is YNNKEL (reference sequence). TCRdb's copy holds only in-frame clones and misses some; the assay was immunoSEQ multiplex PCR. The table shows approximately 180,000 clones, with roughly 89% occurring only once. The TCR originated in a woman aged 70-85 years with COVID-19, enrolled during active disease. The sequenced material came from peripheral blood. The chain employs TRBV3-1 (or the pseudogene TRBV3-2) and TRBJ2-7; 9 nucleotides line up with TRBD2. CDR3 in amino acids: CASSQNFHAGGSEQYF. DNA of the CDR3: TGTGCCAGCAGCCAAAATTTTCATGCGGGAGGGAGCGAGCAGTACTTC.